The entry below gives a single T cell receptor beta chain sequence along with its context. The data belong to a study of blood T cell repertoires in COVID-19. Across the whole study: The samples span acute and convalescent COVID-19 from the United States, Italy and Spain. PBMCs, B-cell-depleted T cells, or T cells provided the cDNA or gDNA that made up the material.

The CDR3 sequence is 12 residues long. V lost 4 bases and J 7 bases, leaving 10 bases between the germline ends. Only in-frame clones appear in the TCRdb table, and some are missing; sequencing was by immunoSEQ multiplex PCR. The table has about 150,000 clones, approximately 80% seen once. This TCR was recovered from a woman between 45 and 60 years old in a cohort sampled during active or convalescent COVID-19. The V call is TRBV12-3 or TRBV12-4, the J call TRBJ1-2, with D possibly matching TRBD1 (6 bases). Sequencing was carried out using peripheral blood. CDR3 DNA sequence: TGTGCCAGCAGTTCTACAGGGTTTGGCTACACCTTC. Its translation is CASSSTGFGYTF.